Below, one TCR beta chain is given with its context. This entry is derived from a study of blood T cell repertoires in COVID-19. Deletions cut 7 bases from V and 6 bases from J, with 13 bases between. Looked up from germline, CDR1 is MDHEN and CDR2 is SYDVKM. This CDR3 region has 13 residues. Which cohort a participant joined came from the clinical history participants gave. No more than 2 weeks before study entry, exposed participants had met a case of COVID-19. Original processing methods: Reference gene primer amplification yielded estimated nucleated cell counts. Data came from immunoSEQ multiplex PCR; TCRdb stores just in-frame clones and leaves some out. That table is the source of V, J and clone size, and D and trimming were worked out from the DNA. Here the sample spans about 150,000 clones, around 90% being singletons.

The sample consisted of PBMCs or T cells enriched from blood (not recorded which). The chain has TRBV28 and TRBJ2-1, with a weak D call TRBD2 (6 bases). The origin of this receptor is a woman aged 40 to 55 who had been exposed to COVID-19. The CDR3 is CASNTGLSNEQFF. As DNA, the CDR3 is TGTGCCAGCAATACGGGACTTTCCAATGAGCAGTTCTTC.